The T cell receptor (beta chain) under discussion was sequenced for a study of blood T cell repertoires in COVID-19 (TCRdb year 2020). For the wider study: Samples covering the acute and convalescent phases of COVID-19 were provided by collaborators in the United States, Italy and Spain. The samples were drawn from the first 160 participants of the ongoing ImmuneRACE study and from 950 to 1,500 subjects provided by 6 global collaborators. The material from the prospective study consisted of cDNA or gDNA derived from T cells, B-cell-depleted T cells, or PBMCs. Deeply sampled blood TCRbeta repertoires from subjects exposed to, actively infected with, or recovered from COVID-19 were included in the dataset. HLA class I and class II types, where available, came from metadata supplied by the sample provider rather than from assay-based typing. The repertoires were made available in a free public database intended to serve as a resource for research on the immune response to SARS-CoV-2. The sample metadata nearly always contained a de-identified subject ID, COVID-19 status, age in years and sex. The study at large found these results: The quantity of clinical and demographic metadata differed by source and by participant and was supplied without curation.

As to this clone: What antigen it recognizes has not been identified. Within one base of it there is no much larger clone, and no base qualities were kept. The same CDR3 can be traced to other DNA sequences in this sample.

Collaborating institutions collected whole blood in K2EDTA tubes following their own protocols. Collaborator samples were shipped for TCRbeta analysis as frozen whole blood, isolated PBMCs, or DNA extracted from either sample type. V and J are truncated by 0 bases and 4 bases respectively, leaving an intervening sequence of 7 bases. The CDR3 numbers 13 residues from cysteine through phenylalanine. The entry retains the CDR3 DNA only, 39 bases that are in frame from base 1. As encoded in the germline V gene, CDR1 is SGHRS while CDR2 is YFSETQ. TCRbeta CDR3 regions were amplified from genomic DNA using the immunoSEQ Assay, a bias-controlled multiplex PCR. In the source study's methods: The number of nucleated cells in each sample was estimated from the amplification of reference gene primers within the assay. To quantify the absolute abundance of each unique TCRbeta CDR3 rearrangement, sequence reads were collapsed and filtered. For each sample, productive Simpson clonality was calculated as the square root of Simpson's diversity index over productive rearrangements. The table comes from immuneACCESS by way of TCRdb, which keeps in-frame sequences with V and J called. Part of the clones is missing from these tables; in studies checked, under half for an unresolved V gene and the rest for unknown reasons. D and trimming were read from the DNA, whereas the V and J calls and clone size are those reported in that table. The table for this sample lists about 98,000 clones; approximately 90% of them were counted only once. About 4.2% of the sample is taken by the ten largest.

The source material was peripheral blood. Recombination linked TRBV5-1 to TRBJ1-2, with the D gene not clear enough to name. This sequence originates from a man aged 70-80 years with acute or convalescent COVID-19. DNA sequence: TGCGCCAGCAGCTTGGAGGCGGTCTATGGCTACACCTTC. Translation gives CASSLEAVYGYTF. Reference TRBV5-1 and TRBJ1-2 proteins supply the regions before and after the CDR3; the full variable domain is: KAGVTQTPRYLIKTRGQQVTLSCSPISGHRSVSWYQQTPGQGLQFLFEYFSETQRNKGNFPGRFSGRQFSNSRSEMNVSTLELGDSALYLCASSLEAVYGYTFGSGTRLTVV.